The 21 T cell receptor beta chains in this list originate from one sample, sequenced in a study of cytomegalovirus exposure and HLA in healthy donors. The protocol was immunoSEQ multiplex PCR, while the TCRdb copy is restricted to in-frame clones and leaves out a portion. The profile shows some 110,000 clones, more than 70% of them singletons. The sequenced material came from PBMCs. The receptors come from a man aged 18-30 years in good health and CMV-seronegative.

The V gene is TRBV7-7, the J gene TRBJ2-2; the D gene is possibly TRBD2 (6 bases). Trimming removed 2 bases from V and 6 bases from J, with 13 bases in between. This CDR3 contains 15 residues. From germline, CDR1 is SSHAT and CDR2 FNYEAQ (reference sequence). CDR3 coding DNA: TGTGCCAGCAGCTTACAGGGAGCGGGCTCCGGGGAGCTGTTTTTT. This translates into CASSLQGAGSGELFF.

CDR3: CATSRDLASAGELFF. The CDR3 DNA reads TGTGCCACCAGCAGAGATTTGGCTAGCGCTGGGGAGCTGTTTTTT. The chain links TRBV15 to TRBJ2-2; D is perhaps TRBD2 (6 bases). The CDR3 contains 15 residues. Looked up from germline, CDR1 is LNHNV and CDR2 is YYDKDF (reference sequence). The ends were cut back, 0 bases at V and 8 bases at J, with 13 bases in the middle.

The genes are TRBV18 and TRBJ1-2; D unresolved. V was clipped by 3 bases and J by 4 bases, with 15 bases between them. There are 15 residues in the CDR3. Germline V gene sequence: CDR1 KGHSH, CDR2 LQKENI. CDR3 sequence reads: CASSPARELTYGYTF. The CDR3 bases are TGTGCCAGCTCACCCGCCCGGGAACTAACCTATGGCTACACCTTC.

The chain carries TRBV25-1 and TRBJ2-7; D is unclear. Per germline, CDR1 MGHDK and CDR2 SYGVNS. V lost 1 base, J lost 1 base, and 17 bases lay in between. The CDR3 consists of 17 residues. The CDR3 DNA is TGTGCCAGCAGTGAATTTGGCGGCAGAAGTAAGTCCTACGAGCAGTACTTC. Translated, it gives CASSEFGGRSKSYEQYF.

The chain uses TRBV7-8 and TRBJ2-1, with D hard to call. The CDR3 has 14 residues. Trimming cost V 1 base and J 5 bases, with 9 bases left between them. In germline, CDR1 is SGHVS, CDR2 FQNEAQ. The CDR3 region is CASSLGRTNNEQFF. The CDR3 DNA reads TGTGCCAGCAGCTTAGGGAGAACAAACAATGAGCAGTTCTTC. Filled out from reference TRBV7-8 and TRBJ2-1, the complete variable domain reads GAGVSQSPRYKVAKRGQDVALRCDPISGHVSLFWYQQALGQGPEFLTYFQNEAQLDKSGLPSDRFFAERPEGSVSTLKIQRTQQEDSAVYLCASSLGRTNNEQFFGPGTRLTVL.

The chain links TRBV4-1 to TRBJ2-2; D is unresolved. This CDR3 has 14 amino acids. Looked up from germline, CDR1 is MGHRA and CDR2 is YSYEKL. V was clipped by 1 base and J by 7 bases, with 10 bases between them. In DNA form, the CDR3 reads TGCGCCAGCAGCCAAGTGTCTGCAGACGGGGAGCTGTTTTTT. It encodes CASSQVSADGELFF.

The genes are TRBV7-2 and TRBJ2-1; D possibly corresponds to TRBD1 (6 bases). Trimming shortened V by 1 base and J by 8 bases, and 12 bases separated the two germline ends. The germline CDR1 and CDR2 sequences are SGHTA and FQGNSA. The CDR3 extends over 14 amino acids. The CDR3 DNA reads as TGTGCCAGCAGCTTAGTAGGGGGATTCGATGAGCAGTTCTTC. As protein: CASSLVGGFDEQFF. The entire variable domain, with the rest obtained from reference TRBV7-2 and TRBJ2-1, is as follows: GAGVSQSPSNKVTEKGKDVELRCDPISGHTALYWYRQSLGQGLEFLIYFQGNSAPDKSGLPSDRFSAERTGGSVSTLTIQRTQQEDSAVYLCASSLVGGFDEQFFGPGTRLTVL.

The rearrangement links TRBV5-4 to TRBJ2-1, with D unclear. The germline V and J ends were trimmed by 0 bases and 4 bases, with 14 bases remaining between them. This CDR3 spans 16 amino acids. Germline lookup yields CDR1 SGHNT and CDR2 YYREEE (reference sequence). The CDR3 DNA is TGTGCCAGCAGCTTGGGGCTCGTACAGAGATACAATGAGCAGTTCTTC. It yields the protein CASSLGLVQRYNEQFF. Drawing the rest from reference TRBV5-4 and TRBJ2-1, the complete variable domain is ETGVTQSPTHLIKTRGQQVTLRCSSQSGHNTVSWYQQALGQGPQFIFQYYREEENGRGNFPPRFSGLQFPNYSSELNVNALELDDSALYLCASSLGLVQRYNEQFFGPGTRLTVL.

J is TRBJ1-1 and V is TRBV4-2; tentative D call: TRBD1 (5 bases). The CDR3 spans 13 residues. Germline-derived CDR1 and CDR2 are LGHNA and YNFKEQ. Trimming shortened V by 7 bases and J by 0 bases, and 9 bases separated the two germline ends. The CDR3, as DNA: TGTGCCAGCACCCGACAGTTGAACACTGAAGCTTTCTTT. This sequence encodes CASTRQLNTEAFF.

This clone came up once. This chain joins TRBV27 and TRBJ2-1, with 9 positions matching TRBD2. V dropped 1 base and J dropped 5; count of bases not matched to a gene: 6. Germline-derived CDR1 and CDR2 are MNHEY and SMNVEV (reference sequence). CDR3 length equals 16 residues. In DNA, the CDR3 is TGTGCCAGCAGTTTATTTGTCCGACTAGCGGACAATGAGCAGTTCTTC. The encoded protein is CASSLFVRLADNEQFF.

This clone has only a few counts. V gene TRBV10-2 combines with J gene TRBJ2-2; 9 bases map to TRBD1. V was clipped by 3 bases and J by 5 bases; unmatched bases: 7. The CDR3 loop spans 16 amino acids. Per germline, CDR1 WSHSY and CDR2 SAAADI. For the CDR3, the DNA is TGCGCCAGCAGTGATTTGAGGGACAGGGAAACCGGGGAGCTGTTTTTT. This codes for CASSDLRDRETGELFF.

The V and J genes are TRBV6-4 and TRBJ2-1, with D possibly TRBD2 on 6 matching bases. CDR3 length equals 13 residues. Germline V CDR1 and CDR2: MRHNA, SNTAGT. Trimming took 4 bases from V and 5 from J, leaving 9 bases between them. The CDR3 sequence is CASSAGTHNEQFF. Here the CDR3 DNA reads TGTGCCAGCAGTGCCGGGACTCACAATGAGCAGTTCTTC.

The chain combines TRBV5-4 with TRBJ1-1; D is ambiguous. This CDR3 has 15 amino acids. CDR1 and CDR2 (germline): SGHNT, YYREEE (reference sequence). The germline V and J ends were trimmed by 0 bases and 2 bases, with 11 bases remaining between them. The CDR3 sequence is CASSLARTYNTEAFF. DNA of the CDR3: TGTGCCAGCAGCTTGGCCCGAACCTACAACACTGAAGCTTTCTTT.

This rearrangement joins TRBV18 to TRBJ1-1, with unresolved D. Germline V gene sequence: CDR1 KGHSH, CDR2 LQKENI. V was trimmed by 3 bases and J by 3 bases, leaving 8 bases between them. CDR3 length: 13 amino acids. CDR3 residues: CASSPPSDTEAFF. The DNA of the CDR3 is TGTGCCAGCTCACCCCCGTCCGACACTGAAGCTTTCTTT.

The chain links TRBV29-1 to TRBJ2-7; 8 positions agree with TRBD1. The CDR3 has 15 amino acids. The junction had 15 bases not matched to a gene; V was cut back by 2 bases and J by 9 bases. Looked up from germline, CDR1 is SQVTM and CDR2 is ANQGSEA. DNA for the CDR3: TGCAGCGTTGAAACCACCGGGACAGGTGGAACGAGGCAGTACTTC. It yields the protein CSVETTGTGGTRQYF.

The V gene is TRBV19, the J gene TRBJ1-1; 8 nucleotides align to TRBD1. The CDR3 is made up of 14 amino acids. Losses at the gene ends were 3 bases for V and 3 bases for J; bases not matched to a gene: 3. Germline V gene data show CDR1 as LNHDA and CDR2 as SQIVND (reference sequence). The CDR3 DNA is TGTGCCAGTAGTATGGACAGGGAGGACACTGAAGCTTTCTTT. The encoded protein is CASSMDREDTEAFF.

The chain is built from TRBV5-4 and TRBJ2-7; D perhaps matches TRBD2 (6 bases). The CDR3 is 18 amino acids. Trimming took off 3 bases at V and 3 bases at J, with 25 bases between the two ends. Germline CDR1 is SGHNT and CDR2 is YYREEE (reference sequence). The CDR3 reads CASSSSTAGHEALYEQYF. The CDR3, as DNA: TGTGCCAGCAGCTCCAGTACAGCGGGTCACGAAGCTCTCTACGAGCAGTACTTC.

The chain employs TRBV7-2 and TRBJ2-7; D gene unclear. The CDR3 is made up of 13 amino acids. With 2 bases removed from V and 0 bases from J, the gap between germline ends came to 5 bases. CDR1 SGHTA and CDR2 FQGNSA come from the germline V gene. CDR3: CASSLQVSYEQYF. The CDR3 nucleotides read TGTGCCAGCAGCTTACAGGTCTCCTACGAGCAGTACTTC.

This clone has a single count. The V call is TRBV4-3, the J call TRBJ2-2; 12 bases are a match to TRBD1. The CDR3 runs 15 residues. V lost 4 bases and J lost 7; bases outside the gene matches: 4. The germline V gene has CDR1 LGHNA and CDR2 YSLEER. The CDR3: CASSRGQGAFGELFF. The CDR3 bases are TGCGCCAGCAGCCGGGGACAGGGGGCGTTCGGGGAGCTGTTTTTT.

The chain recombines TRBV29-1 with TRBJ1-1, with D possibly matching TRBD1 (5 bases). Germline values: CDR1 SQVTM, CDR2 ANQGSEA. This CDR3 has 12 amino acids. With 3 bases removed from V and 7 bases from J, the gap between germline ends came to 12 bases. This chain's CDR3 is CSVEGGLGEAFF. Written as DNA, the CDR3 is TGCAGCGTTGAGGGGGGACTGGGTGAAGCTTTCTTT.

The chain combines TRBV4-3 with TRBJ1-4; TRBD1 might be the D (5 bases). Trimming removed 0 bases at V and 4 bases at J, with 12 bases between. There are 16 residues in the CDR3. Per the germline V gene, CDR1 is LGHNA and CDR2 is YSLEER. In DNA form, the CDR3 reads TGCGCCAGCAGCCAAGATATCGGGGGGGTTAATGAAAAACTGTTTTTT. It codes for CASSQDIGGVNEKLFF.